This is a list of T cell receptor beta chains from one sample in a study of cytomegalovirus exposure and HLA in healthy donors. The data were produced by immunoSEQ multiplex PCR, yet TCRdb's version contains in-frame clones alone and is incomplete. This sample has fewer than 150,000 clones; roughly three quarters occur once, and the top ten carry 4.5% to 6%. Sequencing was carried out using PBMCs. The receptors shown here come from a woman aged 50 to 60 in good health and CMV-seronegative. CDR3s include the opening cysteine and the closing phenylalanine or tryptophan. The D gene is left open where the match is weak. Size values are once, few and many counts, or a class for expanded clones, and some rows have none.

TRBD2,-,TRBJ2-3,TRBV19,CASSRLAGTDTQYF,TGTGCCAGTAGTAGGCTAGCGGGAACAGATACGCAGTATTTT
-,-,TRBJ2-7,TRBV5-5,CATGEYLYEQYF,TGTGCCACCGGGGAGTATCTCTACGAGCAGTACTTC
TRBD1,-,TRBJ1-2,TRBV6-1,CASCLTRQGLYGYTF,TGTGCCAGCTGCCTCACACGACAGGGCCTCTATGGCTACACCTTC
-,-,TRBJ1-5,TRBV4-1,CASSRGRGGDQPQHF,TGCGCCAGCAGCCGGGGCAGGGGCGGAGATCAGCCCCAGCATTTT
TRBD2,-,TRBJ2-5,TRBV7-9,CASKTTGTSIETQYF,TGTGCCAGCAAGACTACCGGGACTAGCATTGAGACCCAGTACTTC
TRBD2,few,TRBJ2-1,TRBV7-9,CASSLRTSGYNEQFF,TGTGCCAGCAGCCTCCGGACTAGCGGATACAATGAGCAGTTCTTC
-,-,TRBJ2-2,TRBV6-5,CASSSPGDTGELFF,TGTGCCAGCAGTTCTCCCGGGGACACCGGGGAGCTGTTTTTT
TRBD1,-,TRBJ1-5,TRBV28,CASSLARTGLGNQPQHF,TGTGCCAGCAGTCTCGCCCGGACAGGGCTTGGCAATCAGCCCCAGCATTTT
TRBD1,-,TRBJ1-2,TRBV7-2,CASSEDRASDGYTF,TGTGCCAGCAGCGAAGACAGGGCCAGCGATGGCTACACCTTC
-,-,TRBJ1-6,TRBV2,CASSSGGSSPLHF,TGTGCCAGCAGTTCGGGGGGTAGTTCACCCCTCCACTTT
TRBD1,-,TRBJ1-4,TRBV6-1,CASSEKTGGNEKLFF,TGTGCCAGCAGTGAAAAGACAGGGGGTAATGAAAAACTGTTTTTT
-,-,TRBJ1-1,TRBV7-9,CSSSLGTWEAFF,TGTTCCAGCAGCTTAGGGACATGGGAAGCTTTCTTT
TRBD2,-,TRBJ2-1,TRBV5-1,CASSLELAGVNEQFF,TGCGCCAGCAGCTTGGAACTAGCGGGGGTCAATGAGCAGTTCTTC
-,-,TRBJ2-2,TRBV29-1,CSALTLDRSTGELFF,TGCAGCGCTTTGACGCTTGACAGATCCACCGGGGAGCTGTTTTTT
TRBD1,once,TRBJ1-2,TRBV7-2,CASSLVGQGNYGYTF,TGTGCCAGCAGCTTAGTTGGACAGGGTAACTATGGCTACACCTTC
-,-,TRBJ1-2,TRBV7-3,CASSLVSLGGDGYTF,TGTGCCAGCAGCTTAGTCAGCTTGGGGGGTGATGGCTACACCTTC
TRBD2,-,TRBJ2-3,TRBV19,CASNFAGPRLAMADTQYF,TGTGCCAGTAATTTTGCCGGACCGAGACTAGCGATGGCAGATACGCAGTATTTT
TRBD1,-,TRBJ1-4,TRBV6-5,CASSYLQGFQKLFF,TGTGCCAGCAGTTACTTACAGGGGTTCCAGAAACTGTTTTTT
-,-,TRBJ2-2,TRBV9,CASTPGTTNTGELFF,TGTGCCAGCACCCCCGGGACAACTAACACCGGGGAGCTGTTTTTT
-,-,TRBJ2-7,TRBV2,CASSEALRLALEQYF,TGTGCCAGCAGTGAAGCGCTTCGGCTAGCCCTCGAGCAGTACTTC
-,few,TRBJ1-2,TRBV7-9,CASSPRGEGYTF,TGTGCCAGCAGCCCCCGGGGAGAAGGCTACACCTTC
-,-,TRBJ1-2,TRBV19,CASSFGQSKGYTF,TGTGCCAGTAGTTTTGGGCAGTCGAAGGGCTACACCTTC
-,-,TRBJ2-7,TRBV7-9,CASSLDPYRVKNEQYF,TGTGCCAGCAGCTTAGATCCATACAGGGTGAAAAACGAGCAGTACTTC
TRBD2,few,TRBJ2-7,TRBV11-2,CASSSSGGFTYEQYF,TGTGCCAGCAGCTCGAGCGGGGGTTTTACCTACGAGCAGTACTTC
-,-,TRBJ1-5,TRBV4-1,CASSQDLTTSQPQHF,TGCGCCAGCAGCCAAGACCTGACAACGAGTCAGCCCCAGCATTTT
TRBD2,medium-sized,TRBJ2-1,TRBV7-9,CASSLGGTYRDEQFF,TGTGCCAGCAGCTTGGGGGGGACGTATCGCGATGAGCAGTTCTTC
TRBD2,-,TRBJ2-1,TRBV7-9,CASSLALAGANEQFF,TGTGCCAGCAGCTTAGCGCTAGCGGGGGCCAATGAGCAGTTCTTC
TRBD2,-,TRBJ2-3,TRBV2,CASILPRASGGEGTQYF,TGTGCCAGCATTCTCCCCAGGGCTAGCGGCGGTGAAGGTACGCAGTATTTT
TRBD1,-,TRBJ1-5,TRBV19,CATNPGGFQPQHF,TGTGCCACCAATCCAGGGGGGTTTCAGCCCCAGCATTTT
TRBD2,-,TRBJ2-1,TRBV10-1,CASSVGRGAPNEQFF,TGCGCCAGCAGTGTGGGGCGGGGGGCCCCGAATGAGCAGTTCTTC
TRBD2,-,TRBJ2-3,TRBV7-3,CASSLGLAGNTDTQYF,TGTGCCAGCAGCCTCGGACTAGCGGGGAATACAGATACGCAGTATTTT
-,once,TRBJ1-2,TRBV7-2,CASSLAQGNNYGYTF,TGTGCCAGCAGCTTAGCGCAGGGAAATAACTATGGCTACACCTTC
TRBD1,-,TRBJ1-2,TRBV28,CASSLWRGPGYGYTF,TGTGCCAGCAGTTTATGGAGGGGGCCTGGCTATGGCTACACCTTC
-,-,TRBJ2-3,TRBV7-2,CASSTYTDTQYF,TGTGCCAGCAGCACCTACACAGATACGCAGTATTTT
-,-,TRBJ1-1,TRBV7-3,CASSPLGLADTEAFF,TGTGCCAGCAGCCCATTGGGCTTAGCGGACACTGAAGCTTTCTTT
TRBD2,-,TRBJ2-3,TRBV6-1,CASTRAGGTDTQYF,TGTGCCAGCACTCGAGCGGGGGGTACAGATACGCAGTATTTT
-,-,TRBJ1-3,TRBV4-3,CASSPTGSSSGNTIYF,TGCGCCAGCAGCCCGACAGGTTCTAGCTCTGGAAACACCATATATTTT
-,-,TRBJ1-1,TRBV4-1,CASSQGGTNTEAFF,TGCGCCAGCAGCCAAGGCGGGACTAACACTGAAGCTTTCTTT
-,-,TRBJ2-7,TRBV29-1,CSVVGQGRYEQYF,TGCAGCGTTGTAGGGCAGGGGAGATACGAGCAGTACTTC
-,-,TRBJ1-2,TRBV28,CASIPGRGDNGYTF,TGTGCCAGCATACCCGGGAGGGGTGACAATGGCTACACCTTC
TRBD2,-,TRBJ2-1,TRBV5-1,CASSPTSGGNNEQFF,TGCGCCAGCAGCCCGACTAGCGGGGGGAACAATGAGCAGTTCTTC
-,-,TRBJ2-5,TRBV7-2,CASSQTAAAGETQYF,TGTGCCAGCAGCCAGACAGCTGCGGCAGGGGAGACCCAGTACTTC
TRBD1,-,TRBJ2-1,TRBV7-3,CASSLAGGTYNEQFF,TGTGCCAGCAGCTTAGCAGGGGGCACCTACAATGAGCAGTTCTTC
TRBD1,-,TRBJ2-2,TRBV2,CASTRQGSTGELFF,TGTGCCAGCACTCGACAGGGGAGCACCGGGGAGCTGTTTTTT
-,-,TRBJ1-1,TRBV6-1,CASRIPAGTEAFF,TGTGCCAGTAGAATACCTGCAGGGACTGAAGCTTTCTTT
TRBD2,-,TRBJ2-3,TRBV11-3,CASSGSSGGFTDTQYF,TGTGCCAGCAGCGGAAGTAGCGGGGGTTTCACAGATACGCAGTATTTT
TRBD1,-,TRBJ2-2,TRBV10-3,CAISESGQGTGELFF,TGTGCCATCAGTGAGTCGGGACAGGGCACCGGGGAGCTGTTTTTT
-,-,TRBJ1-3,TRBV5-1,CASTDSGNTIYF,TGCGCCAGTACAGACTCTGGAAACACCATATATTTT
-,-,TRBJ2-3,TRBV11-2,CASSFTRDGGDTQYF,TGTGCCAGCAGCTTCACCCGGGACGGAGGGGATACGCAGTATTTT
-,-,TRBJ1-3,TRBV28,CASSFGQSSGNTIYF,TGTGCCAGCAGTTTCGGACAGAGCTCTGGAAACACCATATATTTT
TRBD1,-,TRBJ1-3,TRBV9,CASSTGGGGNTIYF,TGTGCCAGCAGCACAGGGGGAGGTGGAAACACCATATATTTT
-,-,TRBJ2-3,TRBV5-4,CASSLYSTDTQYF,TGTGCCAGCAGCTTGTATAGCACAGATACGCAGTATTTT
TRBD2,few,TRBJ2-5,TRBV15,CATSSSTSGGETQYF,TGTGCCACCAGCAGTTCGACTAGCGGGGGGGAGACCCAGTACTTC
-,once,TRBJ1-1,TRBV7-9,CASSLVGGGGGTEAFF,TGTGCCAGCAGCTTAGTAGGTGGGGGGGGAGGCACTGAAGCTTTCTTT
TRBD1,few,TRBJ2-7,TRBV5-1,CASSLWGQGYEQYF,TGCGCCAGCAGCTTGTGGGGACAGGGTTACGAGCAGTACTTC
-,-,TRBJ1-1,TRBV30,CAWRFRENTEAFF,TGTGCCTGGAGGTTCAGGGAAAACACTGAAGCTTTCTTT
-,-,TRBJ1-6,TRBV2,CASRGGARQNSPLHF,TGTGCCAGCAGGGGAGGGGCCAGGCAAAATTCACCCCTCCACTTT